This note documents a single T cell receptor beta chain sequence. This clonotype was observed many times. The target of this receptor is not known. No quality values exist for individual bases; no much larger clone is one base distant. The TCR beta CDR3 regions were amplified from RNA transcripts. For the first round of RT-PCR on the TCR CDR3, the HTBI primer set was used together with the Qiagen OneStep RT-PCR kit. Libraries were constructed in a second round of multiplex PCR, after which size selection and purification were carried out. Libraries were sequenced paired-end with 100 bp reads on an Illumina HiSeq2000. Under the source paper's analysis protocol: SOAPnuke was used to process the raw data, removing reads that contained adapters or uncalled bases, had a mean Phred below 15, or lacked an exact match to the constant primer or identifier. High-quality paired reads were merged using COPE v1.2.5, and each unique nucleotide sequence was defined as a clonotype. Clonotypes were aligned to IMGT TRBV, TRBD and TRBJ reference segments using MiTCR v1.1. Only V-J combinations with frequency above 0.0001, covering about 99% of repertoires, were analysed. The TCS score was defined as F50 (clonal expansion) divided by E x V (chaos), with BLOSUM62-based TCRdist calculated between CDR3 peptides within each V-J. Welch's t-statistics and random forest reduced roughly 500 V-J features to 13, which were used in a naive Bayes classifier (R e1071). The public reads were reprocessed in TCRdb via fastp at Q25 and MiXCR, keeping in-frame beta chains. Each entry merges the rows of one CDR3 protein and shows their most common DNA and genes. The V and J calls and clone size come from TCRdb's table, not from the authors' own analysis. The sample table lists a few hundred thousand distinct CDR3 sequences, roughly 14% of them with a count of one. The ten largest clones represent less than 9.5% of the sample.

The record originates from a study of T cells in Graves' hyperthyroidism and ophthalmopathy (dated 2019 in TCRdb). Some background on the complete study: Peripheral blood samples were taken at the time of initial diagnosis, prior to any treatment. A discovery cohort of about 100 patients, approximately 45 with Graves' ophthalmopathy and 57 with stable Graves' hyperthyroidism, was used to find distinguishing TCR V-J signatures. An independent validation cohort of around 19 hyperthyroidism patients and 17 patients who later progressed to ophthalmopathy tested prospective prediction of ophthalmopathy. The 100 discovery patients were randomly split 7:3 into training and test sets. The study also compared thyroid tissue and blood T-cell repertoires from several Graves' hyperthyroidism patients. After sampling, hyperthyroidism patients received methimazole starting at 30 mg daily, and ophthalmopathy patients received high-dose intravenous methylprednisolone. TCR Vbeta CDR3 sequencing of 135 peripheral blood samples (43 ophthalmopathy, under 80 hyperthyroidism and roughly 17 progressor patients) is reported in the paper.

As encoded in the germline V gene, CDR1 is ENHRY while CDR2 is SYGVKD. V sheds 0 bases and J sheds 1 base, leaving 6 bases between their ends. Spanning cysteine to phenylalanine, the CDR3 consists of 14 amino acids. CDR3 DNA is the only sequence kept; it has 42 bases, read in frame from the first base. Graves' hyperthyroidism was defined as stable when no progression to ophthalmopathy occurred over 18 months of follow-up. Hyperthyroidism patients were newly diagnosed, with disease duration under 2 months, and aged 18 to 65 years. Patients with uncontrolled infections, other autoimmune diseases, pregnancy or lactation were excluded. Diagnoses were based on clinical symptoms, serum thyroxine and TRAb, thyroid ultrasound and orbital computed tomography. Ficoll-Paque density gradient centrifugation was used to isolate PBMCs from 8 to 10 ml of fresh peripheral blood. Trizol reagent was used to extract total RNA, and RNA quality was then checked on an Agilent 2100 Bioanalyzer.

Study-level results and caveats: In validation, the model predicted progression to ophthalmopathy with roughly 66% sensitivity and less than 75% specificity, a median of around six months before onset. Sample size was not statistically predetermined, and investigators were not blinded to group allocation. In cross-validation, a model built on a 13 V-J signature told ophthalmopathy apart from stable hyperthyroidism with under 90% sensitivity and approximately 81% specificity, and in testing the same model reached 80%/75%. Blood samples also contained most of the expanded thyroid clonotypes (frequency above 0.001), which suggests that blood repertoires may reflect thyroid immune responses.

Sequenced material: blood. Recombination linked TRBV10-3 to TRBJ1-2; confidence is insufficient to name the D gene. This receptor was obtained from a woman aged 25 to 39 with Graves' hyperthyroidism. The bases read TGTGCCATCAGTGAGTCATCAGATAACTATGGCTACACCTTC. This sequence encodes CAISESSDNYGYTF.